Listed here are 5 T cell receptor beta chains from one sample, sequenced in a study of cytomegalovirus exposure and HLA in healthy donors. Clones were read by immunoSEQ multiplex PCR, and TCRdb kept only the in-frame ones, dropping some. This table has some 60,000 clones, approximately 96% appearing once. Sequencing was performed on PBMCs. These receptors were collected from a young man in good health and CMV-seronegative.

This clone has a single count. The J gene is TRBJ1-5, the V gene TRBV2; D ambiguous. The CDR3 is made up of 14 amino acids. Per germline, CDR1 SNHLY and CDR2 FYNNEI. Trimming cost V 0 bases and J 5 bases, with 8 bases left between them. CDR3 nucleotide sequence: TGTGCCAGCAGTGAAGCGCTGGCAGATCAGCCCCAGCATTTT. Translation: CASSEALADQPQHF.

V usage is TRBV11-3 and J usage is TRBJ2-7; 13 bases are shared with TRBD2. CDR3 length: 17 residues. With 5 bases clipped from V and 6 bases from J, the junction kept 13 bases outside the gene matches. Germline lookup yields CDR1 SGHNT and CDR2 YENEEA. The CDR3 sequence is CASSTGGLAGALGEQYF. The CDR3 coding sequence is TGTGCCAGCAGCACCGGAGGACTAGCGGGAGCCCTAGGCGAGCAGTACTTC.

CDR3 in amino acids: CSVAGGINYGYTF. Here the CDR3 DNA reads TGCAGCGTTGCAGGGGGCATCAACTATGGCTACACCTTC. The gene calls are TRBV29-1 and TRBJ1-2; 8 bases fit TRBD1. CDR1 is SQVTM, CDR2 ANQGSEA, per germline. This CDR3 is 13 amino acids long. V trimming: 4 bases; J trimming: 2 bases; junction bases outside the gene matches: 3.

This clone has just one count. The chain has TRBV20-1 and TRBJ1-6; D perhaps matches TRBD1 (5 bases). V was cut by 3 bases and J by 16 bases, with 13 bases left in between. Germline assignment: CDR1 DFQATT and CDR2 SNEGSKA (reference sequence). The CDR3 loop spans 11 amino acids. CDR3 sequence reads: CSARDTRTLHF. CDR3 nucleotide sequence: TGCAGTGCTAGGGACACGAGGACGCTCCACTTT.

The chain recombines TRBV21-1 with TRBJ2-3; no DNA check was done on the table's D call, TRBD2. TRBV21-1 is listed as a pseudogene. The CDR3 has 14 amino acids. The CDR3 DNA reads TGTGCCAGCAGCAAGAGGTGTTTAACAGATACGCAGTATTTT. It yields the protein CASSKRCLTDTQYF.